These 6 T cell receptor beta chains came from one sample sequenced in a study of blood T cell repertoires in COVID-19. Produced via immunoSEQ multiplex PCR; TCRdb's table is partial and in-frame only. The repertoire holds under 400,000 clones, 88% seen once, with just over 1% in the top ten. The sample comprised PBMCs or T cells enriched from blood (not recorded which). These receptors originate from a woman aged 25 to 39 who had been exposed to COVID-19.

In DNA form, the CDR3 reads TGCGCCAGCAGCTTGGTTGGGACTAGCCTCGAGTTCTTC. It encodes CASSLVGTSLEFF. V usage is TRBV5-1 and J usage is TRBJ2-1; TRBD2 matches 9 bases. The germline V gene encodes CDR1 SGHRS and CDR2 YFSETQ. CDR3 size: 13 residues. V trimming: 0 bases; J trimming: 14 bases; junction bases outside the gene matches: 6.

The chain combines TRBV5-5 with TRBJ2-1; D remains unclear. Germline CDR1 and CDR2: SGHKS and YYEKEE (reference sequence). With 7 bases removed from V and 5 bases from J, the gap between germline ends came to 13 bases. The CDR3 has 13 residues. CDR3 sequence (DNA): TGTGCCAGCCAGGCAGCTTCTCACAATGAGCAGTTCTTC. It codes for CASQAASHNEQFF.

CDR3 bases: TGTGCCAGCAGTCCCGGACTAGCGGCCCACGAGCAGTACTTC. Translated: CASSPGLAAHEQYF. The chain links TRBV13 to TRBJ2-7, with TRBD2 identical over 10 bases. V trimming: 6 bases; J trimming: 5 bases; junction bases outside the gene matches: 7. The V gene's germline CDR1 is PRHDT and CDR2 FYEKMQ (reference sequence). The CDR3 is 14 residues long.

This clone was counted a single time. In DNA form, the CDR3 reads TGTGCCAGCAGCTTGTTAGGCGGGAGGGTGCACAATGAGCAGTTCTTC. Residues: CASSLLGGRVHNEQFF. This rearrangement joins TRBV11-3 to TRBJ2-1; TRBD2 agrees at 9 bases. Looked up from germline, CDR1 is SGHNT and CDR2 is YENEEA. J lost 5 bases, V lost 3 bases, and 8 bases had no gene match. The CDR3 sequence is 16 residues long.

The chain couples TRBV30 to TRBJ1-5; D unresolved. The germline V and J ends were trimmed by 4 bases and 0 bases, with 13 bases remaining between them. The CDR3 is made up of 15 amino acids. From germline, CDR1 is GTSNPN and CDR2 SVGIG (reference sequence). The CDR3 nucleotides are TGTGCCTGGAAAGCAGCTAGAGTTAGCAATCAGCCCCAGCATTTT. The encoded protein is CAWKAARVSNQPQHF.

This rearrangement joins TRBV11-1 to TRBJ2-5; D not resolved. Germline CDR1 reads SGHAT; CDR2 reads FQDESV (reference sequence). CDR3 length: 11 residues. V dropped 5 bases and J dropped 2 bases, with 3 bases sitting between them. The chain's CDR3 is CASSLQETQYF. As DNA, the CDR3 is TGTGCCAGCAGCCTTCAAGAGACCCAGTACTTC.